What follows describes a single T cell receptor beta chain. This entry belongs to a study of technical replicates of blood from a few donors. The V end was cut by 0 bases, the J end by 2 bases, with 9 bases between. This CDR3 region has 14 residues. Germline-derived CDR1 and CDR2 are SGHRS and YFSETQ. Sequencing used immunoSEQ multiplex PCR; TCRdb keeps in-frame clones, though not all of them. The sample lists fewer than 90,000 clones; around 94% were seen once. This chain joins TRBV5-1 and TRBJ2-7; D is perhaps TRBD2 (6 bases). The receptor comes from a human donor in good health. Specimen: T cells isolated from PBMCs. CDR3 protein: CASSLAGRTYEQYF. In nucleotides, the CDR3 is TGCGCCAGCAGCTTGGCTGGGAGGACCTACGAGCAGTACTTC.